The 20 T cell receptor beta chains below all came from one sample that was sequenced in a study of shared clonotypes between healthy human individuals. Data came from immunoSEQ multiplex PCR; TCRdb stores just in-frame clones and leaves some out. The sample has 850,000 to 1,200,000 clones, approximately 70% seen once; the top ten hold roughly 1.5%. The sequenced material came from memory CD4+ T cells sorted from blood. The subset here: CD45RA-negative fraction. The receptors originated from a man younger than 35 in good health.

The gene calls are TRBV7-9 and TRBJ1-2, with 7 bases fitting TRBD1. This CDR3 has 17 amino acids. Germline-derived CDR1 and CDR2 are SEHNR and FQNEAQ (reference sequence). V lost 5 bases and J lost 2; bases outside the gene matches: 14. The CDR3 loop is CASSLGGLSRGNYGYTF. The CDR3 region has the DNA TGTGCCAGCAGCCTAGGGGGCCTCTCACGAGGAAACTATGGCTACACCTTC.

The rearrangement links TRBV29-1 to TRBJ1-1; the D is unclear. The CDR3 has 15 amino acids. Germline-derived CDR1 and CDR2 are SQVTM and ANQGSEA. Trimming shortened V by 4 bases and J by 0 bases, and 15 bases separated the two germline ends. The CDR3, as DNA: TGCAGCGTTGGGACCGCAGGAACTCTGAACACTGAAGCTTTCTTT. This encodes CSVGTAGTLNTEAFF.

This clone was picked up one time. The chain uses TRBV11-1 and TRBJ1-1; no clear D gene. Between the trimmed V and J ends, which lost 5 bases and 2 bases, there was a span of 18 bases. The CDR3 totals 16 residues. Germline CDR1 is SGHAT and CDR2 is FQDESV (reference sequence). CDR3 nucleotide sequence: TGTGCCAGCAGCCGCCTAGGAGGATGGGATAACACTGAAGCTTTCTTT. Protein product: CASSRLGGWDNTEAFF.

The chain has TRBV7-2 and TRBJ2-1; TRBD2 is a possible D gene (6 bases). This CDR3 has 16 residues. V was clipped by 1 base and J by 2 bases, with 12 bases between them. Germline-derived CDR1 and CDR2 are SGHTA and FQGNSA. The CDR3 loop is CASSLGASVTYNEQFF. The CDR3 region has the DNA TGTGCCAGCAGCTTAGGTGCTAGCGTGACCTACAATGAGCAGTTCTTC.

The chain employs TRBV6-5 and TRBJ1-1; D unresolved. Germline-derived CDR1 and CDR2 are MNHEY and SVGAGI. The CDR3 is made up of 12 amino acids. V lost 6 bases and J 1 base, leaving 6 bases between the germline ends. CDR3 sequence (DNA): TGTGCCAGCAGCATGAAGAACACTGAAGCTTTCTTT. It is translated as CASSMKNTEAFF.

By sample share, this clone is medium-sized. The V gene is TRBV10-3, the J gene TRBJ2-1, with D perhaps matching TRBD1 (5 bases). CDR3 length: 13 amino acids. The germline V gene has CDR1 ENHRY and CDR2 SYGVKD. Trimming removed 8 bases from V and 2 bases from J, with 10 bases in between. The CDR3, as DNA: TGTGCCATCGGCAGGGTTACCTACAATGAGCAGTTCTTC. This gives the protein CAIGRVTYNEQFF.

The chain recombines TRBV7-6 with TRBJ2-1; TRBD2 agrees at 10 bases. The CDR3 extends over 16 amino acids. CDR1 and CDR2 (germline): SGHVS, FNYEAQ. V gave up 2 bases and J gave up 7 bases; unmatched junction bases: 8. In DNA form, the CDR3 reads TGTGCCAGCAGCTTATTTTTAGCGGGAGGCCTTAATGAGCAGTTCTTC. Its protein product is CASSLFLAGGLNEQFF.

The sample holds one count of this clone. At one end the junction does not follow the germline gene, possibly because of a read error. The chain carries TRBV30 and TRBJ1-2, with a tentative D call TRBD1 (6 bases). The CDR3 length is 15 residues. The germline gives CDR1 GTSNPN, CDR2 SVGIG (reference sequence). CDR3 nucleotides: TGTGCCCGGAGTGTACCGGGGGCGGGTAACTATGGCTACACCTTC. Encoded protein: CARSVPGAGNYGYTF.

As concerns this clone: The sample has other DNA sequences that encode this CDR3 too. The chain carries TRBV7-2 and TRBJ2-7; D unclear. CDR1 and CDR2 from the germline V gene are SGHTA and FQGNSA. CDR3 length: 11 residues. The V end lost 4 bases, the J end lost 4 bases, and 5 bases lay between the germline ends. Written as DNA, the CDR3 is TGTGCCAGCAGCTCTCGGTACGAGCAGTACTTC. It specifies CASSSRYEQYF.

This sequence joins TRBV9 and TRBJ1-1, with a weak D call TRBD1 (5 bases). Trimming took off 2 bases at V and 1 base at J, with 9 bases between the two ends. Germline loops: CDR1 SGDLS, CDR2 YYNGEE. The CDR3 runs 14 residues. The CDR3 nucleotides read TGTGCCAGCAGCGTTAGGGGCACGAACACTGAAGCTTTCTTT. It translates to CASSVRGTNTEAFF.

The V gene is TRBV27, the J gene TRBJ1-4, with D unresolved. Germline V gene sequence: CDR1 MNHEY, CDR2 SMNVEV (reference sequence). This CDR3 comprises 16 residues. V was clipped by 4 bases and J by 8 bases, with 20 bases between them. Here the CDR3 DNA reads TGTGCCAGCAGTTCTATCGGGCAGGAGATCGGGGAAAAACTGTTTTTT. It is translated as CASSSIGQEIGEKLFF.

V and J are TRBV5-1 and TRBJ2-6; D possibly matches TRBD1 or TRBD2 (5 bases each). The CDR3 length is 17 residues. The germline V gene has CDR1 SGHRS and CDR2 YFSETQ. V lost 4 bases and J lost 0, with 14 bases in between. CDR3 DNA sequence: TGCGCCAGCAGCAGGGACGGAATCCGCTCTGGGGCCAACGTCCTGACTTTC. Translated: CASSRDGIRSGANVLTF.

This clone was seen a few times. The chain uses TRBV28 and TRBJ1-6, with TRBD1 matching 8 bases. Germline trimming cut 2 bases from V and 9 bases from J; bases unmatched to any gene: 3. The germline V gene encodes CDR1 MDHEN and CDR2 SYDVKM. The CDR3 is 14 amino acids. The CDR3 is CASSLQGAVSPLHF. Here the CDR3 DNA reads TGTGCCAGCAGTTTACAGGGGGCGGTTTCACCCCTCCACTTT.

With regard to this clone: A junction end diverges from the germline sequence, so it may reflect a read error. The rearrangement joins TRBV7-7 to TRBJ2-1, with 11 positions matching TRBD1. This CDR3 is built from 13 residues. Germline V lookup: CDR1 SSHAT, CDR2 FNYEAQ (reference sequence). CDR3: CASSPGQGVEQFF. CDR3 coding DNA: TGTGCTAGCAGCCCGGGACAGGGGGTTGAGCAGTTCTTC. Combining the CDR3 with reference TRBV7-7 and TRBJ2-1 gives the whole variable domain GAGVSQSPRYKVTKRGQDVTLRCDPISSHATLYWYQQALGQGPEFLTYFNYEAQPDKSGLPSDRFSAERPEGSISTLTIQRTEQRDSAMYRCASSPGQGVEQFFGPGTRLTVL.

The chain recombines TRBV7-2 with TRBJ2-7; no definite D call. Germline CDR1 SGHTA, CDR2 FQGNSA. The CDR3 covers 14 residues. Trimming took 5 bases from V and 0 from J, leaving 11 bases between them. The CDR3 DNA reads TGTGCCAGCAGCGACCCGATGGGCTCCTACGAGCAGTACTTC. It encodes CASSDPMGSYEQYF.

This clone was recorded only once. The chain combines TRBV18 with TRBJ1-5, with D tentatively TRBD1 (5 bases). The ends were cut back, 6 bases at V and 6 bases at J, with 15 bases in the middle. The CDR3 has 14 residues. Germline V gene sequence: CDR1 KGHSH, CDR2 LQKENI. CDR3 region: CASSRIPGPQPQHF. The CDR3 DNA is TGTGCCAGCTCCCGGATACCGGGGCCTCAGCCCCAGCATTTT.

The J gene is TRBJ1-1, the V gene TRBV6-5; D remains unclear. The CDR3 spans 14 residues. V shed 6 bases and J shed 3 bases, with 14 bases lying between them. Germline V gives CDR1 MNHEY, CDR2 SVGAGI. CDR3 sequence (DNA): TGTGCCAGCAGAAATGGGGTTAGGCACACTGAAGCTTTCTTT. Translating it yields CASRNGVRHTEAFF.

This CDR3 reads CAWSVGNRGLRSEAFF. The CDR3 nucleotides read TGTGCCTGGAGTGTCGGAAACAGGGGCCTTAGATCTGAAGCTTTCTTT. V is TRBV30 and J is TRBJ1-1; 7 bases agree with TRBD1. Looked up from germline, CDR1 is GTSNPN and CDR2 is SVGIG (reference sequence). CDR3 length: 16 residues. Unmatched junction bases numbered 13, after V lost 0 bases and J lost 6 bases. The full variable domain, with the rest looked up from reference TRBV30 and TRBJ1-1, is SQTIHQWPATLVQPVGSPLSLECTVEGTSNPNLYWYRQAAGRGLQLLFYSVGIGQISSEVPQNLSASRPQDRQFILSSKKLLLSDSGFYLCAWSVGNRGLRSEAFFGQGTRLTVV.

On this clone: Additional DNA sequences in this sample encode the identical CDR3. The V call is TRBV5-6, the J call TRBJ1-5; unclear D gene. Trimming pared 1 base from V and 7 bases from J, leaving 6 bases between. CDR3 size: 12 residues. Germline V CDR1 and CDR2: SGHDT, YYEEEE. CDR3: CASSLLGQPQHF. Here the CDR3 DNA reads TGTGCCAGCAGCTTGCTGGGCCAGCCCCAGCATTTT.

To note about this clone: Other DNA sequences of this sample code for an identical CDR3. This chain joins TRBV5-6 and TRBJ1-2, with D perhaps matching TRBD1 (5 bases). The length of the CDR3 is 12 residues. The V gene's germline CDR1 is SGHDT and CDR2 YYEEEE. V was pared by 1 base and J by 6 bases, with 7 bases between. For the CDR3, the DNA is TGTGCCAGCAGCTTGTTGGGGGATGGCTACACCTTC. Translated, it gives CASSLLGDGYTF.